The 21 T cell receptor beta chains given below trace back to one sample, sequenced in a study of Ad26.COV2.S vaccination and SARS-CoV-2 variants. Method: immunoSEQ multiplex PCR; TCRdb's copy keeps in-frame clones and lacks some. The sample consists of about 350,000 clones, approximately 90% of them appearing once. This sample's treatment: roughly 20 received Ad26.COV2.S at low or high dose, single or two shots; 5 received placebo; per-sample allocation not given. Day 63 after the first vaccine or placebo injection was the time point for sampling. The sample consisted of peripheral blood, taken in a trial of Ad26.COV2.S vaccine versus placebo. These receptor sequences come from a person aged 18 to 59 who received the Ad26.COV2.S COVID-19 vaccine or a placebo.

This chain links TRBV28 with TRBJ2-4; D is uncertain. CDR3 length: 12 amino acids. V was pared by 6 bases and J by 6 bases, with 9 bases between. Per the germline V gene, CDR1 is MDHEN and CDR2 is SYDVKM. CDR3 in DNA: TGTGCCAGCAGAGGGTTGGGAAACATTCAGTACTTC. Its translation is CASRGLGNIQYF. Full variable domain (remainder filled in from reference TRBV28 and TRBJ2-4): DVKVTQSSRYLVKRTGEKVFLECVQDMDHENMFWYRQDPGLGLRLIYFSYDVKMKEKGDIPEGYSVSREKKERFSLILESASTNQTSMYLCASRGLGNIQYFGAGTRLSVL.

The rearrangement uses TRBV5-6 and TRBJ2-5; TRBD2 agrees at 13 bases. In germline, CDR1 is SGHDT, CDR2 YYEEEE. Germline trimming cut 4 bases from V and 4 bases from J; bases unmatched to any gene: 4. The CDR3 is made up of 15 amino acids. The CDR3 DNA reads as TGTGCCAGCAGCCTCGGACTAGCGGGAGCAGAGACCCAGTACTTC. It encodes CASSLGLAGAETQYF.

This clone was found once. This rearrangement joins TRBV29-1 to TRBJ2-1; D may be TRBD1 (6 bases). Germline V lookup: CDR1 SQVTM, CDR2 ANQGSEA. Trimming stripped 3 bases from V and 5 bases from J, with 14 bases between. The CDR3 sequence is 14 residues long. CDR3 nucleotides: TGCAGCGTTGACGTAGGTCAGGGGAACAATGAGCAGTTCTTC. The encoded protein is CSVDVGQGNNEQFF.

The chain recombines TRBV5-5 with TRBJ2-3; D remains ambiguous. The CDR3 length is 17 residues. Germline V gene data show CDR1 as SGHKS and CDR2 as YYEKEE (reference sequence). The V and J ends lost 0 bases and 3 bases respectively, with 17 bases between them. The CDR3 reads CASSLGSVAPQTDTQYF. The CDR3, as DNA: TGTGCCAGCAGCTTGGGGTCGGTGGCGCCCCAAACAGATACGCAGTATTTT.

The chain combines TRBV19 with TRBJ1-2, with a tentative D call TRBD1 (5 bases). This CDR3 is built from 13 residues. Germline V gene sequence: CDR1 LNHDA, CDR2 SQIVND (reference sequence). V shed 5 bases and J shed 7 bases, with 14 bases lying between them. The CDR3 loop is CASSVSGRGGYTF. The CDR3 nucleotides read TGTGCCAGTAGTGTCTCAGGGAGAGGTGGCTACACCTTC.

This sequence joins TRBV5-4 and TRBJ2-7; D is tentatively TRBD1 or TRBD2 (5 bases each). The CDR3 totals 13 residues. The germline V and J ends were trimmed by 3 bases and 6 bases, with 13 bases remaining between them. CDR1 is SGHNT, CDR2 YYREEE, per germline (reference sequence). In DNA form, the CDR3 reads TGTGCCAGCAGCTGGGACGGAAGTGGCGAGCAGTACTTC. As protein: CASSWDGSGEQYF.

This chain joins TRBV20-1 and TRBJ1-6, with D possibly matching TRBD1 (5 bases). V lost 3 bases to trimming and J lost 0 bases, with 9 bases between them. This CDR3 comprises 15 residues. CDR1 DFQATT and CDR2 SNEGSKA come from the germline V gene (reference sequence). The CDR3 region has the DNA TGCAGTGCTAGTTCCCAGGGCTCCTATAATTCACCCCTCCACTTT. This sequence encodes CSASSQGSYNSPLHF.

This chain uses TRBV14 with TRBJ2-1; TRBD1 aligns across 11 bases. In germline, CDR1 is SGHDN, CDR2 FVKESK. The CDR3 consists of 16 residues. After removal of 2 bases from V and 6 bases from J, the junction contained 6 bases not matched to a gene. As DNA, the CDR3 is TGTGCCAGCAGCCAACCCGGGACAGGGGGAATCAATGAGCAGTTCTTC. It encodes CASSQPGTGGINEQFF. The entire variable domain, with the rest obtained from reference TRBV14 and TRBJ2-1, is as follows: EAGVTQFPSHSVIEKGQTVTLRCDPISGHDNLYWYRRVMGKEIKFLLHFVKESKQDESGMPNNRFLAERTGGTYSTLKVQPAELEDSGVYFCASSQPGTGGINEQFFGPGTRLTVL.

This chain joins TRBV7-9 and TRBJ1-1; tentatively, D is TRBD1 (6 bases). The CDR3 is 15 residues long. From germline, CDR1 is SEHNR and CDR2 FQNEAQ (reference sequence). V was pared by 5 bases and J by 2 bases, with 15 bases between. This CDR3 reads CASSGSGVRNTEAFF. CDR3 nucleotides: TGTGCCAGCAGCGGATCAGGGGTGAGAAACACTGAAGCTTTCTTT.

This clone was picked up one time. The chain carries TRBV28 and TRBJ2-7, with D perhaps TRBD1 (5 bases). Looked up from germline, CDR1 is MDHEN and CDR2 is SYDVKM. V dropped 3 bases and J dropped 7 bases, with 10 bases sitting between them. The CDR3 has 12 amino acids. The CDR3 nucleotides are TGTGCCAGCAGTTTTCAGGGCTGGGAGCAGTACTTC. Its translation: CASSFQGWEQYF.

The chain is built from TRBV3-1 (or the pseudogene TRBV3-2) and TRBJ1-1; D uncertain. The CDR3 sequence is 11 residues long. Germline V CDR1 and CDR2: LGHDT, YNNKEL (reference sequence). V lost 3 bases to trimming and J lost 11 bases, with 10 bases between them. The DNA of the CDR3 is TGTGCCAGCAGCCACGGGGAAGTCGCTTTCTTT. It yields the protein CASSHGEVAFF.

V usage is TRBV7-9 and J usage is TRBJ1-1; TRBD1 might be the D (5 bases). The CDR3 is 15 amino acids. V shed 1 base and J shed 0 bases, with 9 bases lying between them. Looked up from germline, CDR1 is SEHNR and CDR2 is FQNEAQ (reference sequence). The CDR3 nucleotides read TGTGCCAGCAGCTTAGGTGTCAGGGTGAACACTGAAGCTTTCTTT. Amino acids: CASSLGVRVNTEAFF.

This chain connects TRBV30 to TRBJ2-1; TRBD1 matches at 7 bases. Trimming removed 0 bases from V and 4 bases from J; junction bases left unmatched: 3. This CDR3 is 14 amino acids long. Germline V gives CDR1 GTSNPN, CDR2 SVGIG (reference sequence). The CDR3 coding sequence is TGTGCCTGGAGTGTACGGACAGGTTACAATGAGCAGTTCTTC. The encoded protein is CAWSVRTGYNEQFF. Supplemented by reference TRBV30 and TRBJ2-1, the full variable domain reads SQTIHQWPATLVQPVGSPLSLECTVEGTSNPNLYWYRQAAGRGLQLLFYSVGIGQISSEVPQNLSASRPQDRQFILSSKKLLLSDSGFYLCAWSVRTGYNEQFFGPGTRLTVL.

This clone was counted between two and nine times. The rearrangement uses TRBV19 and TRBJ2-7, with D possibly being TRBD2 (7 bases). CDR3 length: 15 amino acids. Germline CDR1 reads LNHDA; CDR2 reads SQIVND (reference sequence). Trimming pared 5 bases from V and 4 bases from J, leaving 18 bases between. This CDR3 is CASSPKGGTLYEQYF. The CDR3 coding sequence is TGTGCCAGTAGTCCCAAGGGAGGGACACTTTACGAGCAGTACTTC.

The rearrangement uses TRBV6-2 or TRBV6-3 and TRBJ2-5; D perhaps matches TRBD1 (5 bases). This CDR3 region has 16 residues. The V gene's germline CDR1 is MNHEY and CDR2 SVGEGT. Trimming shortened V by 4 bases and J by 2 bases, and 17 bases separated the two germline ends. CDR3 in amino acids: CASSFSLRQIQETQYF. CDR3 in DNA: TGTGCCAGCAGTTTCTCACTTCGACAGATTCAAGAGACCCAGTACTTC.

The table lists this clone with a count of one. V is TRBV6-5 and J is TRBJ2-7; the D gene is possibly TRBD1 (6 bases). Trimming pared 8 bases from V and 4 bases from J, leaving 15 bases between. This CDR3 region has 13 residues. Germline-derived CDR1 and CDR2 are MNHEY and SVGAGI. This CDR3 reads CASEAGTSYEQYF. For the CDR3, the DNA is TGTGCCAGCGAAGCCGGGACATCTTACGAGCAGTACTTC.

The rearrangement joins TRBV7-8 to TRBJ1-5, with D unresolved. From germline, CDR1 is SGHVS and CDR2 FQNEAQ. This CDR3 has 12 residues. V was clipped by 5 bases and J by 3 bases, with 5 bases between them. CDR3 bases: TGTGCCAGCAGCCAGTACAATCAGCCCCAGCATTTT. This translates into CASSQYNQPQHF.

Only a few counts were recorded for this clone. The rearrangement links TRBV6-5 to TRBJ1-3; 7 bases are shared with TRBD1. The germline V gene encodes CDR1 MNHEY and CDR2 SVGAGI. This CDR3 comprises 15 residues. V was clipped by 6 bases and J by 0 bases; unmatched bases: 5. DNA of the CDR3: TGTGCCAGCAGCCGGGGACAGCACTCTGGAAACACCATATATTTT. It codes for CASSRGQHSGNTIYF.

This chain connects TRBV27 to TRBJ2-1; 7 positions agree with TRBD1. CDR1 is MNHEY, CDR2 SMNVEV, per germline (reference sequence). Losses at the gene ends were 9 bases for V and 0 bases for J; bases not matched to a gene: 11. The CDR3 covers 16 residues. CDR3 in amino acids: CASQQGPASSYNEQFF. The CDR3 region has the DNA TGTGCCAGTCAACAGGGGCCGGCTAGCTCCTACAATGAGCAGTTCTTC.

The chain links TRBV11-3 to TRBJ2-2, with D perhaps matching TRBD1 (6 bases). Germline assignment: CDR1 SGHNT and CDR2 YENEEA. With 1 base removed from V and 0 bases from J, the gap between germline ends came to 9 bases. CDR3 length: 16 amino acids. Here the CDR3 DNA reads TGTGCCAGCAGCTTAGTTTGGACAGCGAACACCGGGGAGCTGTTTTTT. It translates to CASSLVWTANTGELFF.

CDR3 sequence reads: CASSPRTRPGPEAFF. The CDR3 coding sequence is TGTGCCAGCAGTCCGCGGACCAGGCCGGGCCCTGAAGCTTTCTTT. The chain links TRBV27 to TRBJ1-1; D gene unclear. Per the germline V gene, CDR1 is MNHEY and CDR2 is SMNVEV (reference sequence). The CDR3 is 15 residues long. Trimming took off 5 bases at V and 6 bases at J, with 19 bases between the two ends.